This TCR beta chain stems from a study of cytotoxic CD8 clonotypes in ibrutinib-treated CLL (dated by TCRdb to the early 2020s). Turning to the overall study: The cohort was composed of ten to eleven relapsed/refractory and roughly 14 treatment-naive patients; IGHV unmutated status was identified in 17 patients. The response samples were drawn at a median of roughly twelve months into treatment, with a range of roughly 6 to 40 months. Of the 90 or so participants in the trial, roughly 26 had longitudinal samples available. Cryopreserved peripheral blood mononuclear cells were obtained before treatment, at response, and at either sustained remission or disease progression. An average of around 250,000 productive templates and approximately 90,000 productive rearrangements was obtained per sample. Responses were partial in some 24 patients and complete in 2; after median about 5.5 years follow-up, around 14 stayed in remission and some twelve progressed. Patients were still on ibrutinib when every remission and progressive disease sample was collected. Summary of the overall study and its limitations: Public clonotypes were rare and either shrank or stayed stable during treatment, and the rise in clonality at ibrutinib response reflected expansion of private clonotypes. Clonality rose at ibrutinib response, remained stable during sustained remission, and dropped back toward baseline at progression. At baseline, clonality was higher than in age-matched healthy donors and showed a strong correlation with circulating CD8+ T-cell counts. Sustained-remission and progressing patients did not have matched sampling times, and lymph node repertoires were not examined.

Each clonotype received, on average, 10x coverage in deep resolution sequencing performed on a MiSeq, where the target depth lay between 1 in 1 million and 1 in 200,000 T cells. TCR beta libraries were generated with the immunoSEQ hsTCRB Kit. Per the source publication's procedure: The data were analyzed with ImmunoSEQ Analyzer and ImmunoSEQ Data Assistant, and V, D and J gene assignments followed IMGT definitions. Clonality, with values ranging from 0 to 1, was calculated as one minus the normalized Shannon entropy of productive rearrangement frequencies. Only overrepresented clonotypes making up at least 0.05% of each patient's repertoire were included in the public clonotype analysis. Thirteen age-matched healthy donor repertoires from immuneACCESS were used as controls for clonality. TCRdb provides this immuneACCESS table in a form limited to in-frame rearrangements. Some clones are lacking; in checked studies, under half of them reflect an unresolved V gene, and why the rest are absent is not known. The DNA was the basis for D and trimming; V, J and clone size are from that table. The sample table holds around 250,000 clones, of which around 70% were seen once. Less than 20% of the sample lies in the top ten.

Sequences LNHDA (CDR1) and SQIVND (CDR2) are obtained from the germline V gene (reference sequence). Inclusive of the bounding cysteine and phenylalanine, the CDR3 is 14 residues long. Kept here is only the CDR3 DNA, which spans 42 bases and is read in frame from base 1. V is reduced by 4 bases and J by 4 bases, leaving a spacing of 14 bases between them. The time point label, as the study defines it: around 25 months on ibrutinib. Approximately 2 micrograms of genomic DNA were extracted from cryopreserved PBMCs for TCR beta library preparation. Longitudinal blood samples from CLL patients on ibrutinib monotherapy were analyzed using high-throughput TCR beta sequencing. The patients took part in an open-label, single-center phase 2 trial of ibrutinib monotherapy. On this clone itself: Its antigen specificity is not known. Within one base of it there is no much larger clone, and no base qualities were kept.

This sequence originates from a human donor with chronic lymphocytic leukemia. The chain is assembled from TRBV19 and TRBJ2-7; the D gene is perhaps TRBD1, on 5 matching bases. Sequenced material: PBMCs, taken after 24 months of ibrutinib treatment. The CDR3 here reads CASSRTTNLYEQYF. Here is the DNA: TGTGCCAGTAGTAGGACAACCAACTTGTACGAGCAGTACTTC. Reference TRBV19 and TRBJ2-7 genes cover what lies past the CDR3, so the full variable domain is DGGITQSPKYLFRKEGQNVTLSCEQNLNHDAMYWYRQDPGQGLRLIYYSQIVNDFQKGDIAEGYSVSREKKESFPLTVTSAQKNPTAFYLCASSRTTNLYEQYFGPGTRLTVT.